The clone carrying this T cell receptor beta chain was picked up one time. Method: immunoSEQ multiplex PCR; TCRdb's copy keeps in-frame clones and lacks some. In the table there are 98,000 or so clones, about three quarters of which are singletons. The sample comes from a study of blood T cell repertoires in COVID-19. V gave up 4 bases and J gave up 5 bases; unmatched junction bases: 5. The CDR3 runs to 14 residues. In germline, CDR1 is LNHNV, CDR2 YYDKDF (reference sequence). The sample taken for sequencing was peripheral blood. This receptor was identified in a middle-aged woman with acute or convalescent COVID-19. The chain uses TRBV15 and TRBJ2-7; 10 nucleotides match TRBD1. The CDR3 reads CATSTGTGEDEQYF. The CDR3 DNA sequence: TGTGCCACCAGCACCGGGACAGGGGAGGACGAGCAGTACTTC.